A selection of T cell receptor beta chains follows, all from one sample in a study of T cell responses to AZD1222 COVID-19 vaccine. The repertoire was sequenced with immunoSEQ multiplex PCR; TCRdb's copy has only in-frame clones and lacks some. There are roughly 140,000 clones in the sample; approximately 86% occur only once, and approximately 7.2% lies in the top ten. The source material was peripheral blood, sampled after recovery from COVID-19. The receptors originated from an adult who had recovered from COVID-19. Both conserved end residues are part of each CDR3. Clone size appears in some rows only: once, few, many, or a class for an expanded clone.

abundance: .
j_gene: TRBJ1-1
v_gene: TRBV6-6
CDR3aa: CASSYSNRDTEAFF

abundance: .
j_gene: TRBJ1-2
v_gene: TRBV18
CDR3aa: CASSPTVNYGYTF

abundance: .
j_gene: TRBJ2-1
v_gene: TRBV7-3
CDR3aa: CASSPYSGAHNEQFF

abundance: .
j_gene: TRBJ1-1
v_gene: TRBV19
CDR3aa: CASSSTLNTEAFF

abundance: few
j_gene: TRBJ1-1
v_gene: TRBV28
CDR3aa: CASSLKQANTEAFF

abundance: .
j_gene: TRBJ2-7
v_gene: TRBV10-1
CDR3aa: CASSESKLTVEGQYF

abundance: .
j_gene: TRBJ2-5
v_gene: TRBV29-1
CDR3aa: CSVVVGPETQYF

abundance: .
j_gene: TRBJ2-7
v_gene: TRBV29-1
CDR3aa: CSASSGRGYEQYF

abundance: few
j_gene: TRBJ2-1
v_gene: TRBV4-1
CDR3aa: CASSQDGQGSSYNEQFF

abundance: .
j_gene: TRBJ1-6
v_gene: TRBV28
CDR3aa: CASSLFGDSASNSPLHF

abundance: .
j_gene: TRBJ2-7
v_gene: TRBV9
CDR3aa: CASSETAGGWYEQYF

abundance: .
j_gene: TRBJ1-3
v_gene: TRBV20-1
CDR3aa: CSASTGGMADTIYF

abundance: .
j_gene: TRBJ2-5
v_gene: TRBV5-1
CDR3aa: CASSLRLARETQYF

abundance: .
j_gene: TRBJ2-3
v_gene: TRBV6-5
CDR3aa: CASSPGWSSTDTQYF

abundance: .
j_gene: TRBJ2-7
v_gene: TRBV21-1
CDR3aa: CASGAGYEQYF

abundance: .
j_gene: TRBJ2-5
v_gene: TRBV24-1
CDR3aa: CATSVSAGGGGQYF

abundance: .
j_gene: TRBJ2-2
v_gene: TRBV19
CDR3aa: CASSIRTGRITGELFF

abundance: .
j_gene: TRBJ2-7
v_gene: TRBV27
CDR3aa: CASSPLGARSYEQYF

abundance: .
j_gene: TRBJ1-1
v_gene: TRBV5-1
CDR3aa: CASSLGGGQTEAFF

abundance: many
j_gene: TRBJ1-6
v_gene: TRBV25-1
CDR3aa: CASSWDRAGSPLHF

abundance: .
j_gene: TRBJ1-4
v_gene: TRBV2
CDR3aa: CASSDRDRGREKLFF

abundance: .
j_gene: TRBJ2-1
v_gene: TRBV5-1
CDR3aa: CASSPRLAGGPGHDEQFF

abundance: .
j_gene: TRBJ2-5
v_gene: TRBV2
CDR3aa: CASSGGGLQETQYF

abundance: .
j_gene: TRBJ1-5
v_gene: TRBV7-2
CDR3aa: CASSLGQGGQPQHF

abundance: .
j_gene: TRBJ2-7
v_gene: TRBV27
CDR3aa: CASTSLGKIEQYF

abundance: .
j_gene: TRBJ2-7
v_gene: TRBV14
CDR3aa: CASSQVKDGSLGEQYF

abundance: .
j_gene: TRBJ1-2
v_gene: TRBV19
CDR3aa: CASSQGGGVYGYTF

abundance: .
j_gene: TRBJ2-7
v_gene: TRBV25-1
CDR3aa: CASSELRGPSEQYF

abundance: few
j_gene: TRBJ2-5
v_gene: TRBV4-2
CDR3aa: CASSQDPGTDPSETQYF

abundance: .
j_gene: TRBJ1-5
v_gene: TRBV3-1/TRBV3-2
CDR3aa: CASSQGTANQPQHF

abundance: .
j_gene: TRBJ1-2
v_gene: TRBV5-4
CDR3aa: CASRSTGKYGYTF

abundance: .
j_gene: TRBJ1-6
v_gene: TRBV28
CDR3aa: CASTTPLGGQGRSPLHF

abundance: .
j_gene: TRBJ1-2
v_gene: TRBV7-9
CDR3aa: CASTRQTNYGYTF

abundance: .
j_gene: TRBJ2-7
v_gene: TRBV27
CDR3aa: CASSRDGQSAYEQYF

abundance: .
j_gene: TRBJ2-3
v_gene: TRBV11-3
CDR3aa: CASRTSGTGGSDTQYF

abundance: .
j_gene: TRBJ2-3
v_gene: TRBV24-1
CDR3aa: CATSEAIAGGGDTQYF

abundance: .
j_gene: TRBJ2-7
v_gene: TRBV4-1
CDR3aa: CASSQNQGGPYEQYF

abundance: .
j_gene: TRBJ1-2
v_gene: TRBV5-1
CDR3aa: CASSADRGYDYGYTF

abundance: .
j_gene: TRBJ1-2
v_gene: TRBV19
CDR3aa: CASSAGRYYGYTF

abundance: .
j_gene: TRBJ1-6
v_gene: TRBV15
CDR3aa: CATSYGGVGSPLHF

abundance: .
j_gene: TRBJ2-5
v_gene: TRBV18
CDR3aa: CASSPGSTQYF

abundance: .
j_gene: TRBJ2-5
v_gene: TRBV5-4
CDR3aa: CASSLQGEETQYF

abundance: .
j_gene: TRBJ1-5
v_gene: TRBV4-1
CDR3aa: CASSQEARAGNQPQHF

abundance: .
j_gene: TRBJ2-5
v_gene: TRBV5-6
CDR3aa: CASSERDLETQYF

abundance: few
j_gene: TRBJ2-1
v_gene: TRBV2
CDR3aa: CASSNYNEQFF

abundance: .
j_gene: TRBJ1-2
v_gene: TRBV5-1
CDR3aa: CASSDGSYGYTF

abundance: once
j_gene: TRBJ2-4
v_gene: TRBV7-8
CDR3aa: CASSLRAENIQYF

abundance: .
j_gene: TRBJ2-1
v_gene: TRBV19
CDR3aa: CASTLEPGTGRNEQFF

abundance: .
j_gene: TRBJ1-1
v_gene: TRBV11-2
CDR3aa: CASSGNQGYTEAFF

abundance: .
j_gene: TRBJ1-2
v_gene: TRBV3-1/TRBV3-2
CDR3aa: CASSLGQGIGYTF

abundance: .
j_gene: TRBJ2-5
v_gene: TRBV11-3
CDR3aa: CASSMGQGGRETQYF

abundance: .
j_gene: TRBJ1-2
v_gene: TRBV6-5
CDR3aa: CAGSQDLYGYTF